This TCR beta chain was sequenced in a study of blood T cell repertoires in COVID-19. This clone was observed once. Clones were read by immunoSEQ multiplex PCR, and TCRdb kept only the in-frame ones, dropping some. The sample carries about 310,000 clones, more than 70% recorded once. Sequencing was done on a sample of peripheral blood. This TCR was sampled from a woman in her fifties or sixties who had recovered from COVID-19.

CDR3 amino acids: CASSYMEVNTEAFF. The CDR3 DNA sequence: TGTGCCAGCAGTTACATGGAGGTGAACACTGAAGCTTTCTTT. V gene TRBV6-6 combines with J gene TRBJ1-1; no clear D. In germline, CDR1 is MNHNY, CDR2 SVGAGI (reference sequence). Between the trimmed V and J ends, which lost 2 bases and 0 bases, there was a span of 7 bases. The CDR3 contains 14 residues.